The next 16 T cell receptor beta chains were all read from a single sample in a study of response to subunit inactivated influenza vaccine. MiXCR was run by TCRdb on the RT-PCR reads, yielding one entry per CDR3 protein. This table holds roughly 620,000 distinct CDR3 sequences, about 11% found once. This sample was shared with a second study, whose subject was T cells expressing NK-cell markers. As reported in that work: Production of TCR beta cDNA relied on 5'RACE template switching with UMIs.

Specimen: PBMCs from blood, collected on the day of vaccination. All receptors derive from a man aged 45 to 65 who received an inactivated influenza vaccine.

The chain combines TRBV5-1 with TRBJ2-2; TRBD2 aligns across 8 bases. Germline lookup yields CDR1 SGHRS and CDR2 YFSETQ. The CDR3 sequence is 15 residues long. Trimming at V came to 3 bases and at J to 2 bases, leaving 3 bases not matched to a gene. DNA for the CDR3: TGCGCCAGCAGCTGGACTAGCTCCAACACCGGGGAGCTGTTTTTT. Translating gives CASSWTSSNTGELFF.

The rearrangement joins TRBV6-1 to TRBJ1-5; D not certain. The germline gives CDR1 MNHNS, CDR2 SASEGT. The V end lost 6 bases, the J end lost 4 bases, and 13 bases lay between the germline ends. The CDR3 length is 14 residues. CDR3 sequence (DNA): TGTGCCAGCAGCACCGACAACGGTAATCAGCCCCAGCATTTT. This gives the protein CASSTDNGNQPQHF.

This clonotype was counted between two and nine times. The chain recombines TRBV7-9 with TRBJ2-1; D is perhaps TRBD1 (6 bases). Germline V gene data show CDR1 as SEHNR and CDR2 as FQNEAQ (reference sequence). The length of the CDR3 is 17 residues. V gave up 5 bases and J gave up 5 bases, with 22 bases separating them. Here the CDR3 reads CASSPAYREFRDNEQFF. The CDR3, as DNA: TGTGCCAGCAGCCCAGCATACAGGGAATTTCGTGACAATGAGCAGTTCTTC.

This clonotype was found a few times. The V and J genes are TRBV12-3 or TRBV12-4 and TRBJ1-1; D ambiguous. The CDR3 is 14 amino acids. With 5 bases removed from V and 1 base from J, the gap between germline ends came to 11 bases. In DNA form, the CDR3 reads TGTGCCAGCAGTACACAAGTAAGGAACACTGAAGCTTTCTTT. Encoded protein: CASSTQVRNTEAFF.

This clonotype occurred many times. This rearrangement joins TRBV28 to TRBJ2-5; 10 nucleotides line up with TRBD1. With V trimmed by 1 base and J by 5 bases, 10 bases remained unmatched. Per germline, CDR1 MDHEN and CDR2 SYDVKM. CDR3 length equals 17 residues. For the CDR3, the DNA is TGTGCCAGCAGTTTATACCCTCAGACAGGGGGCGGTGAGACCCAGTACTTC. This translates into CASSLYPQTGGGETQYF.

The chain recombines TRBV15 with TRBJ2-7; D is possibly TRBD2 (6 bases). Trimming left V 5 bases short and J 0 bases short, with 11 bases between. Germline lookup yields CDR1 LNHNV and CDR2 YYDKDF (reference sequence). The CDR3 runs to 14 residues. The CDR3 nucleotides are TGTGCCACCAGCGGAGGAGGGAGCTCCTACGAGCAGTACTTC. Translating gives CATSGGGSSYEQYF.

This chain uses TRBV5-1 with TRBJ1-1; D gene unclear. Germline-derived CDR1 and CDR2 are SGHRS and YFSETQ. V was trimmed by 2 bases and J by 4 bases, leaving 9 bases between them. The CDR3 covers 13 residues. Here the CDR3 DNA reads TGCGCCAGCAGCTTCTCGGGGAGCACTGAAGCTTTCTTT. Amino acid sequence: CASSFSGSTEAFF.

This clonotype has a count of ten or more. The rearrangement joins TRBV5-1 to TRBJ2-7; D might be TRBD1 (5 bases). The V gene's germline CDR1 is SGHRS and CDR2 YFSETQ. Trimming removed 0 bases from V and 5 bases from J, with 15 bases in between. CDR3 length: 15 residues. In DNA, the CDR3 is TGCGCCAGCAGCTTGGGGAGCAGGGTTGCGGACGAGCAGTACTTC. It codes for CASSLGSRVADEQYF. The full variable domain, rest sourced from reference TRBV5-1 and TRBJ2-7, is KAGVTQTPRYLIKTRGQQVTLSCSPISGHRSVSWYQQTPGQGLQFLFEYFSETQRNKGNFPGRFSGRQFSNSRSEMNVSTLELGDSALYLCASSLGSRVADEQYFGPGTRLTVT.

This clonotype was seen a few times. J is TRBJ2-1 and V is TRBV5-1; unclear D gene. Trimming removed 0 bases from V and 8 bases from J, with 9 bases in between. CDR1 SGHRS and CDR2 YFSETQ come from the germline V gene. CDR3 length equals 13 residues. In DNA form, the CDR3 reads TGCGCCAGCAGCTTGGTACCGTATCATGAGCAGTTCTTC. It codes for CASSLVPYHEQFF.

This clonotype was counted only a few times. V usage is TRBV24-1 and J usage is TRBJ2-2; tentatively, D is TRBD2 (5 bases). V was cut by 6 bases and J by 6 bases, with 7 bases left in between. The germline gives CDR1 KGHDR, CDR2 SFDVKD. This CDR3 is 12 amino acids long. CDR3 residues: CATSLASGELFF. The CDR3 DNA sequence: TGTGCCACCAGTCTAGCCTCCGGGGAGCTGTTTTTT.

This clonotype was seen only a few times. V and J are TRBV7-9 and TRBJ2-7; 9 bases agree with TRBD2. The ends lost 5 bases at V and 1 base at J; junction bases unmatched: 6. This CDR3 region has 15 residues. Germline CDR1 and CDR2: SEHNR and FQNEAQ (reference sequence). This CDR3 reads CASSITTSGSYEQYF. CDR3 sequence (DNA): TGTGCCAGCAGCATAACGACTAGCGGATCCTACGAGCAGTACTTC.

The chain recombines TRBV7-9 with TRBJ1-2; D is unresolved. This CDR3 is 14 amino acids long. The V gene lost 3 bases and the J gene lost 0 bases, with 8 bases spanning the gap. Germline CDR1 and CDR2: SEHNR and FQNEAQ (reference sequence). The CDR3 region is CASSFLTANYGYTF. DNA for the CDR3: TGTGCCAGCAGCTTCTTGACGGCTAACTATGGCTACACCTTC.

This clonotype appeared many times. V gene TRBV4-2 combines with J gene TRBJ1-3, with 7 bases identical to TRBD1. Looked up from germline, CDR1 is LGHNA and CDR2 is YNFKEQ. The CDR3 length is 16 residues. Trimming removed 4 bases from V and 0 bases from J; junction bases left unmatched: 6. The DNA for the CDR3 is TGTGCCAGCAGCCGAGACAGGGACCTCTCTGGAAACACCATATATTTT. Encoded protein: CASSRDRDLSGNTIYF.

This clonotype was seen many times. The gene calls are TRBV2 and TRBJ2-1; D is uncertain. The CDR3 sequence is 13 residues long. Trimming took 8 bases from V and 1 from J, leaving 9 bases between them. Germline CDR1 reads SNHLY; CDR2 reads FYNNEI. The CDR3 coding sequence is TGTGCCAGCTCGCGCAATTCCTACAATGAGCAGTTCTTC. This encodes CASSRNSYNEQFF.

J is TRBJ2-7 and V is TRBV7-9; a weak D match, TRBD1 (6 bases). CDR1 is SEHNR and CDR2 is FQNEAQ in the germline V gene (reference sequence). V lost 2 bases and J 5 bases, leaving 10 bases between the germline ends. This CDR3 is built from 13 residues. This CDR3 is CASSLRDTNEQYF. The CDR3 DNA follows: TGTGCCAGCAGCTTACGGGACACCAACGAGCAGTACTTC.

This clonotype was found a few times. V usage is TRBV12-3 or TRBV12-4 and J usage is TRBJ1-5; D is undetermined. CDR3 length equals 14 residues. Trimming stripped 7 bases from V and 2 bases from J, with 12 bases between. DNA of the CDR3: TGTGCCAGCACCATCGGGGTCGGCAATCAGCCCCAGCATTTT. It yields the protein CASTIGVGNQPQHF.